Sequencing of this T cell receptor (beta chain) was carried out in a study of CD8 T cells in Susac syndrome. Trimming at V came to 4 bases and at J to 0 bases, leaving 11 bases not matched to a gene. The CDR3 has 17 amino acids. The germline CDR1 and CDR2 sequences are SQVTM and ANQGSEA. It was with random hexamers that about 0.45 to 1 ug RNA was reverse transcribed. A single record per CDR3 protein comes from TCRdb applying MiXCR to the immunoSEQ multiplex PCR reads. Of about 130,000 distinct CDR3 sequences in the sample, 90% to 95% were seen once. The sample taken for sequencing was CD4+ T cells from PBMCs. The chain links TRBV29-1 to TRBJ1-4; 7 bases are shared with TRBD1. This receptor was taken from a human donor in good health. CDR3 region: CSVASEGAIATNEKLFF. The CDR3 DNA reads TGCAGCGTTGCCAGTGAGGGGGCAATAGCAACTAATGAAAAACTGTTTTTT.